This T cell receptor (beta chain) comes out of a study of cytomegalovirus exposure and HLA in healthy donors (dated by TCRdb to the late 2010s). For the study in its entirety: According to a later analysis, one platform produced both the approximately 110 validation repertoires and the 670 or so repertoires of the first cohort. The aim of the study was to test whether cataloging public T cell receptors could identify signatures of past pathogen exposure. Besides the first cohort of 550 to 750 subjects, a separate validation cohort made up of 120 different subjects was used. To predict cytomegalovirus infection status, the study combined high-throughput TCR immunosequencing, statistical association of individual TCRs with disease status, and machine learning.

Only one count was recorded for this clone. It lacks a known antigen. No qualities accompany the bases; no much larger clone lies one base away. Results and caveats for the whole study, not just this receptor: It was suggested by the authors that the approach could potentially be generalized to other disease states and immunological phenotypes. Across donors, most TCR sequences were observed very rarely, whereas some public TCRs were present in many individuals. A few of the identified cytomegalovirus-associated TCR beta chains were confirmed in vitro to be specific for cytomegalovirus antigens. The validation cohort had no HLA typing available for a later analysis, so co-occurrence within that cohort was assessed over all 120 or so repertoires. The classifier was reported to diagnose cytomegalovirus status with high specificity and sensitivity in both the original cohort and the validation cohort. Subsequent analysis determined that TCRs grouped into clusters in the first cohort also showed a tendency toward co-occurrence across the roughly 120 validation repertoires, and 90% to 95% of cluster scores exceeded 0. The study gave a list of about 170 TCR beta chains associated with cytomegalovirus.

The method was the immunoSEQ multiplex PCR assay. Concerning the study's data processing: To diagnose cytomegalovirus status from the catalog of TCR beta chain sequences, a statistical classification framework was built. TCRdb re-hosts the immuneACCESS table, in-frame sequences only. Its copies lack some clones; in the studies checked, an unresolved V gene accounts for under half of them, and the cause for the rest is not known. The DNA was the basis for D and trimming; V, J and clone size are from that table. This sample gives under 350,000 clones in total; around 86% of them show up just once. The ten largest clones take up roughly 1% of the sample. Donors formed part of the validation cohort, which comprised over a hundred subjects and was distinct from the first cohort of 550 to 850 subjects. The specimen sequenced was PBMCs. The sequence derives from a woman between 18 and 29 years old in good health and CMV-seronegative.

The CDR3 protein: CASSQDSRRGGYTF. Read as DNA, the sequence is TGCGCCAGCAGCCAAGATAGCCGCCGTGGGGGCTACACCTTC. The V and J genes are TRBV4-3 and TRBJ1-2; no D segment can be confidently identified. The junction shows trimming of 0 bases on V and 8 bases on J, plus 13 bases between the germline ends. In the germline V gene, CDR1 corresponds to LGHNA and CDR2 to YSLEER. The CDR3 runs 14 amino acids, cysteine and phenylalanine included. Of the read, only the CDR3 DNA is kept; its 42 bases are in frame from base 1.